The TCR beta chain under discussion was sequenced for a study of identical twins. A universal primer site was incorporated via template switching, and the cDNA contained unique molecular identifiers. MiXCR was run by TCRdb on the 5' RACE reads, yielding one entry per CDR3 protein. The sample yields under 800,000 distinct CDR3 sequences, 21% seen once. V shed 6 bases and J shed 7 bases, with 10 bases lying between them. The CDR3 consists of 13 residues. Per the germline V gene, CDR1 is SNHLY and CDR2 is FYNNEI. This clonotype has only a few counts. The data were also submitted as part of a second study, on T cells expressing NK-cell markers. That work contributes: Among eight sequenced donors, seven carried HCMV seropositivity while one was seronegative.

The sequence came from a young woman in good health. What was sequenced was PBMCs. This sequence joins TRBV2 and TRBJ1-6; D perhaps matches TRBD1 (5 bases). The CDR3 here is CASRGELNSPLHF. In DNA, the CDR3 is TGTGCCAGCAGGGGGGAGTTGAATTCACCCCTCCACTTT.